This T cell receptor beta chain emerged from a study of blood T cell repertoires in COVID-19. As for the study in general: COVID-19 samples, acute and convalescent, were from the United States, Italy and Spain. T cells, B-cell-depleted T cells, or PBMCs supplied cDNA or gDNA.

The authors' processing: How many nucleated cells were present was estimated from reference gene primer amplification. Method: immunoSEQ multiplex PCR; TCRdb's copy keeps in-frame clones and lacks some. The D gene and trimming were derived from the DNA, and the V and J assignments and clone size from that table. This sample yields under 200,000 clones, of which roughly 91% are seen a single time; around 5.8% belongs to the top ten. The CDR3 consists of 17 residues. Looked up from germline, CDR1 is SGHVS and CDR2 is FQNEAQ. Unmatched junction bases numbered 6, after V lost 0 bases and J lost 1 base. The receptor's source is a middle-aged man with active or convalescent COVID-19. The chain joins TRBV7-8 to TRBJ1-2, with 9 bases lining up with TRBD1. Source material: peripheral blood. CDR3 sequence: CASSLAGQGAGNYGYTF. In DNA form, the CDR3 reads TGTGCCAGCAGCTTAGCGGGACAGGGAGCGGGTAACTATGGCTACACCTTC.